What follows are 15 T cell receptor beta chains derived from one specimen sequenced in a study of PD-L1 blockade in urothelial cancer. Time point of the sample: pretreatment peripheral blood. TCRdb's table, derived via immunoSEQ multiplex PCR, lists solely in-frame clones and lacks some. The repertoire holds 35,000 or so clones, 84% seen once, with more than 15% in the top ten. The sequencing here drew on PBMCs, taken around atezolizumab (anti-PD-L1) treatment. The receptors were sampled from a man aged 55 to 69 with urothelial cancer.

The chain links TRBV5-1 to TRBJ2-1, with D tentatively TRBD1 (6 bases). The CDR3 is made up of 12 amino acids. Trimming shortened V by 4 bases and J by 8 bases, and 10 bases separated the two germline ends. The germline CDR1 and CDR2 sequences are SGHRS and YFSETQ. CDR3 in DNA: TGCGCCAGCAGCCTTCAGGGGTATGAGCAGTTCTTC. Its protein product is CASSLQGYEQFF.

The chain links TRBV30 to TRBJ1-3; unclear D gene. The CDR3 extends over 14 amino acids. The germline gives CDR1 GTSNPN, CDR2 SVGIG (reference sequence). V gave up 1 base and J gave up 4 bases, with 11 bases separating them. CDR3 sequence reads: CAWSGNSLGNTIYF. The CDR3 DNA follows: TGTGCCTGGAGTGGTAATTCCCTCGGAAACACCATATATTTT.

The chain recombines TRBV30 with TRBJ2-1; D is possibly TRBD2 (5 bases). The CDR3 has 17 residues. V was clipped by 0 bases and J by 0 bases, with 15 bases between them. The V gene's germline CDR1 is GTSNPN and CDR2 SVGIG (reference sequence). The CDR3 loop is CAWSVATRGFSYNEQFF. The CDR3, as DNA: TGTGCCTGGAGTGTCGCGACTCGGGGTTTCTCCTACAATGAGCAGTTCTTC.

This chain links TRBV2 with TRBJ2-6, with 10 bases aligning to TRBD2. Trimming took 7 bases from V and 0 from J; bases not matched to a gene: 6. CDR1 and CDR2 from the germline V gene are SNHLY and FYNNEI. The CDR3 spans 17 residues. The CDR3 nucleotides read TGTGCCAGCACCCCAGCGGGAGGGAGCTCTGGGGCCAACGTCCTGACTTTC. Its protein product is CASTPAGGSSGANVLTF.

A few counts support this clone. CDR3 amino acids: CASLGGGWRNQPQHF. The DNA for the CDR3 is TGTGCCAGCCTTGGGGGCGGGTGGCGCAATCAGCCCCAGCATTTT. The V gene is TRBV28, the J gene TRBJ1-5, with D perhaps TRBD1 (6 bases). The ends were cut back, 8 bases at V and 2 bases at J, with 16 bases in the middle. Germline lookup yields CDR1 MDHEN and CDR2 SYDVKM. This CDR3 region has 15 residues.

The chain employs TRBV11-2 and TRBJ2-7, with 12 bases aligning to TRBD2. The junction had 15 bases not matched to a gene; V was cut back by 0 bases and J by 3 bases. This CDR3 region has 20 residues. The germline gives CDR1 SGHAT, CDR2 FQNNGV. The CDR3 DNA reads TGTGCCAGCAGCTTAGATAATACGTTGACTAGCGGGAGATTGGGCTACGAGCAGTACTTC. This codes for CASSLDNTLTSGRLGYEQYF. Together with reference TRBV11-2 and TRBJ2-7, the CDR3 gives the full variable domain: EAGVAQSPRYKIIEKRQSVAFWCNPISGHATLYWYQQILGQGPKLLIQFQNNGVVDDSQLPKDRFSAERLKGVDSTLKIQPAKLEDSAVYLCASSLDNTLTSGRLGYEQYFGPGTRLTVT.

This clone was counted a few times. The rearrangement links TRBV4-1 to TRBJ2-4; 7 nucleotides align to TRBD1. Per germline, CDR1 MGHRA and CDR2 YSYEKL. The CDR3 is 12 amino acids. The J segment lost 15 bases and the V segment lost 3 bases, leaving 8 bases of the junction unmatched. In DNA, the CDR3 is TGCGCCAGCAGCCACTCGGGACAGAGGACGTACTTC. It is translated as CASSHSGQRTYF.

The rearrangement joins TRBV29-1 to TRBJ2-2, with a weak D call TRBD2 (7 bases). There are 16 residues in the CDR3. The ends were cut back, 4 bases at V and 0 bases at J, with 15 bases in the middle. Germline V CDR1 and CDR2: SQVTM, ANQGSEA. CDR3 DNA sequence: TGCAGCGTTGTGGCTAGGGGGGGTTCGAACACCGGGGAGCTGTTTTTT. Translated, it gives CSVVARGGSNTGELFF.

This rearrangement joins TRBV5-1 to TRBJ1-4, with D possibly TRBD1 on 6 matching bases. The CDR3 totals 13 residues. Germline assignment: CDR1 SGHRS and CDR2 YFSETQ. V lost 4 bases and J lost 4, with 8 bases in between. CDR3 nucleotide sequence: TGCGCCAGCAGCATACAGGGTAATGAAAAACTGTTTTTT. The encoded protein is CASSIQGNEKLFF.

The chain employs TRBV9 and TRBJ1-3; 8 nucleotides match TRBD1. CDR1 is SGDLS and CDR2 is YYNGEE in the germline V gene. V was clipped by 5 bases and J by 3 bases; unmatched bases: 7. The CDR3 length is 15 residues. CDR3 coding DNA: TGTGCCAGCAGTTCTCTGACAGGGGTTGGAAACACCATATATTTT. Protein: CASSSLTGVGNTIYF.

The chain combines TRBV30 with TRBJ1-3; D is perhaps TRBD1 (6 bases). Germline CDR1 reads GTSNPN; CDR2 reads SVGIG (reference sequence). V lost 3 bases, J lost 0 bases, and 9 bases lay in between. The CDR3 sequence is 14 residues long. CDR3 amino acids: CAWSPGDSGNTIYF. CDR3 bases: TGTGCCTGGAGCCCAGGGGACTCTGGAAACACCATATATTTT.

The chain links TRBV19 to TRBJ2-1; TRBD2 aligns across 16 bases. Germline V gene data show CDR1 as LNHDA and CDR2 as SQIVND (reference sequence). CDR3 length equals 18 residues. Unmatched junction bases numbered 5, after V lost 4 bases and J lost 2 bases. The CDR3 region is CASSTRGLAGGPYNEQFF. The DNA for the CDR3 is TGTGCCAGTAGTACCCGGGGACTAGCGGGGGGGCCCTACAATGAGCAGTTCTTC.

CDR3 amino acids: CASSQVFGQGLENTQYF. For the CDR3, the DNA is TGTGCCAGCAGCCAAGTTTTTGGACAGGGATTAGAAAATACGCAGTATTTT. The gene calls are TRBV4-2 and TRBJ2-3; 8 bases match TRBD1. In germline, CDR1 is LGHNA, CDR2 YNFKEQ. J lost 7 bases, V lost 1 base, and 13 bases had no gene match. The CDR3 extends over 17 amino acids.

This clone was detected only a few times. The V call is TRBV5-4, the J call TRBJ2-2, with 7 positions matching TRBD1. V trimming: 4 bases; J trimming: 6 bases; junction bases outside the gene matches: 9. CDR3 length equals 15 residues. Germline values: CDR1 SGHNT, CDR2 YYREEE (reference sequence). CDR3 DNA sequence: TGTGCCAGCAGCCCTGGACAGGTATTGGCCGGGGAGCTGTTTTTT. It yields the protein CASSPGQVLAGELFF.

The rearrangement joins TRBV29-1 to TRBJ1-2; D gene unclear. The CDR3 has 12 amino acids. With 2 bases removed from V and 5 bases from J, the gap between germline ends came to 9 bases. In germline, CDR1 is SQVTM, CDR2 ANQGSEA. CDR3 residues: CSVEIRGYGYTF. The CDR3 DNA is TGCAGCGTTGAAATTCGCGGGTATGGCTACACCTTC.